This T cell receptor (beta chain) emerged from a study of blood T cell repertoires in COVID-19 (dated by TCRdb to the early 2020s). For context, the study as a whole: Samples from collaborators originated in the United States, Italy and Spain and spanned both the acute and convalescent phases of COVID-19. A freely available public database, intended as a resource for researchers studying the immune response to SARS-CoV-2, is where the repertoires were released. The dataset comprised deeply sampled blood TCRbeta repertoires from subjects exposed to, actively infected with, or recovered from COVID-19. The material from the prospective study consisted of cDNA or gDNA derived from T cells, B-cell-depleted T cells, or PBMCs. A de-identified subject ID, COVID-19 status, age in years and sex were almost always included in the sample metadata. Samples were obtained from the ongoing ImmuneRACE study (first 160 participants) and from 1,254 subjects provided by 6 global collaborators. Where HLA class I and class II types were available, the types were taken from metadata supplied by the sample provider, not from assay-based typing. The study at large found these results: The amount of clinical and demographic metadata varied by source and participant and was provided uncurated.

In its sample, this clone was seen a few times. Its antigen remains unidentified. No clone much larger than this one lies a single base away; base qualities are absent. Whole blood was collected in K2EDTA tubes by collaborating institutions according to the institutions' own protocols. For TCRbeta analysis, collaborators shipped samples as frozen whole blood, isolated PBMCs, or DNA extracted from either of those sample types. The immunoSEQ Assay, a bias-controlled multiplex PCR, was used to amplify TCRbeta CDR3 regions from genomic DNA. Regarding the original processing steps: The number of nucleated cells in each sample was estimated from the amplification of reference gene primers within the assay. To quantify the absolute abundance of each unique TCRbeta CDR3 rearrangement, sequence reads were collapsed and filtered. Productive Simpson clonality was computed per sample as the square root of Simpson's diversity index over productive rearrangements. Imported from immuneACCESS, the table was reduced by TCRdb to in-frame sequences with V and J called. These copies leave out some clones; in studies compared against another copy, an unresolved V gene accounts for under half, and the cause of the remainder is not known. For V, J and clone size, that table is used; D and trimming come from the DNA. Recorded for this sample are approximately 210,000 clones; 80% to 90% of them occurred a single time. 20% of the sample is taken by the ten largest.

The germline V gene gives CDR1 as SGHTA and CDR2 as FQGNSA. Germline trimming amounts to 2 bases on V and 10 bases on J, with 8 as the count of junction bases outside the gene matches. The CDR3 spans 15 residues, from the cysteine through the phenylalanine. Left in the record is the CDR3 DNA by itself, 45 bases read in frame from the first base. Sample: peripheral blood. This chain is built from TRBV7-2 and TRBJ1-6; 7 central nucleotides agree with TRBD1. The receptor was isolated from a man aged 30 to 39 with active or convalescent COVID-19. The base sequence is TGTGCCAGCAGCTTAATGGGACAGCTTCCCTCACCCCTCCACTTT. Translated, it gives CASSLMGQLPSPLHF.